The next 25 T cell receptor beta chains were all read from a single sample in a study of cytomegalovirus exposure and HLA in healthy donors. The PCR had 60 Vbeta and 13 Jbeta primers. Sequencing used immunoSEQ multiplex PCR; TCRdb keeps in-frame clones, though not all of them. Here the sample spans approximately 130,000 clones, roughly 83% being singletons. Sequences were obtained from PBMCs. The receptors originated from a girl under 10 years old in good health and CMV-seronegative.

With regard to this clone: The junction departs from the called germline gene at one end, perhaps through a read error. The rearrangement uses TRBV14 and TRBJ2-6; D might be TRBD1 (7 bases). Germline CDR1 SGHDN, CDR2 FVKESK. The CDR3 totals 16 residues. The CDR3: CASSQELRQGGNVLTF. The CDR3 coding sequence is TGTGCCAGCAGCCAAGAACTGCGGCAGGGGGGCAACGTCCTGACTTTC.

The chain uses TRBV5-4 and TRBJ2-1; D may be TRBD2 (5 bases). CDR1 SGHNT and CDR2 YYREEE come from the germline V gene (reference sequence). V lost 3 bases, J lost 4 bases, and 14 bases lay in between. This CDR3 spans 15 amino acids. CDR3 in DNA: TGTGCCAGCAGCTCGTTACCGGGCGGGTACAATGAGCAGTTCTTC. The encoded protein is CASSSLPGGYNEQFF.

This clone was observed a few times. This chain uses TRBV19 with TRBJ1-1, with D maybe TRBD1 (5 bases). V lost 3 bases to trimming and J lost 1 base, with 6 bases between them. The germline gives CDR1 LNHDA, CDR2 SQIVND (reference sequence). This CDR3 is 13 amino acids long. CDR3 in amino acids: CASSIGANTEAFF. The CDR3 bases are TGTGCCAGTAGTATTGGGGCGAACACTGAAGCTTTCTTT.

V gene TRBV7-9 combines with J gene TRBJ1-1; weak D call: TRBD1 (6 bases). The germline gives CDR1 SEHNR, CDR2 FQNEAQ (reference sequence). This CDR3 has 12 residues. Between the trimmed V and J ends, which lost 5 bases and 11 bases, there was a span of 15 bases. CDR3 nucleotide sequence: TGTGCCAGCAGCATACGGACAGATGGGGCTTTCTTT. Amino acids: CASSIRTDGAFF.

In DNA, the CDR3 is TGTGCCAGAAGCTGGGAATTCCGGGACAGGGTATCGAAGCTGTACTTC. Protein product: CARSWEFRDRVSKLYF. This chain connects TRBV5-3 to TRBJ2-7; TRBD1 agrees at 9 bases. TRBV5-3 is an ORF for which the function is uncertain. V gave up 3 bases and J gave up 12 bases; unmatched junction bases: 19. This CDR3 is built from 16 residues.

The chain links TRBV5-6 to TRBJ1-4, with D unresolved. Germline values: CDR1 SGHDT, CDR2 YYEEEE. This CDR3 has 14 amino acids. Trimming pared 4 bases from V and 3 bases from J, leaving 10 bases between. Here the CDR3 reads CASSAELANEKLFF. The CDR3 DNA reads TGTGCCAGCAGCGCCGAGCTGGCTAATGAAAAACTGTTTTTT.

The chain has TRBV29-1 and TRBJ1-2; D gene ambiguous. Trimming pared 2 bases from V and 2 bases from J, leaving 12 bases between. CDR1 and CDR2 (germline): SQVTM, ANQGSEA. CDR3 length equals 14 residues. CDR3 sequence (DNA): TGCAGCGTTGAATATTTGGGCGGGAACTATGGCTACACCTTC. Its protein is CSVEYLGGNYGYTF.

This chain links TRBV5-1 with TRBJ2-1; TRBD2 might be the D (6 bases). The CDR3 extends over 14 amino acids. Germline V gene lookup returns CDR1 SGHRS and CDR2 YFSETQ. The V end was cut by 4 bases, the J end by 0 bases, with 8 bases between. The CDR3: CASSRESSYNEQFF. The DNA of the CDR3 is TGCGCCAGCAGCCGGGAGTCCTCCTACAATGAGCAGTTCTTC.

The table lists this clone with a count of one. The V gene is TRBV25-1, the J gene TRBJ1-1; no definite D call. Looked up from germline, CDR1 is MGHDK and CDR2 is SYGVNS. The CDR3 is 18 amino acids. V was clipped by 1 base and J by 0 bases, with 18 bases between them. CDR3 in amino acids: CASSELIRSGVMNTEAFF. In nucleotides, the CDR3 is TGTGCCAGCAGTGAATTAATCCGATCGGGAGTCATGAACACTGAAGCTTTCTTT. The variable domain in full, with the rest retrieved from reference TRBV25-1 and TRBJ1-1, is EADIYQTPRYLVIGTGKKITLECSQTMGHDKMYWYQQDPGMELHLIHYSYGVNSTEKGDLSSESTVSRIRTEHFPLTLESARPSHTSQYLCASSELIRSGVMNTEAFFGQGTRLTVV.

J is TRBJ1-2 and V is TRBV30, with 8 bases aligning to TRBD1. J lost 6 bases, V lost 0 bases, and 9 bases had no gene match. CDR3 length: 15 residues. CDR1 is GTSNPN and CDR2 is SVGIG in the germline V gene (reference sequence). The CDR3 spells CAWSVRPTGGNGYTF. The CDR3 DNA sequence: TGTGCCTGGAGTGTTCGGCCTACAGGGGGAAATGGCTACACCTTC.

This clone was detected once. This sequence joins TRBV30 and TRBJ2-4; a possible D gene is TRBD1 (5 bases). V lost 0 bases to trimming and J lost 3 bases, with 9 bases between them. This CDR3 is built from 14 residues. CDR1 and CDR2 from the germline V gene are GTSNPN and SVGIG (reference sequence). The CDR3 sequence is CAWSVGAGKNIQYF. CDR3 coding DNA: TGTGCCTGGAGTGTAGGGGCAGGCAAAAACATTCAGTACTTC.

This chain links TRBV14 with TRBJ2-3; TRBD2 might be the D (5 bases). Trimming shortened V by 1 base and J by 13 bases, and 9 bases separated the two germline ends. The CDR3 loop spans 11 amino acids. The V gene's germline CDR1 is SGHDN and CDR2 FVKESK. As DNA, the CDR3 is TGTGCCAGCAGCCAAGTACTAGTGAAGTATTTT. This codes for CASSQVLVKYF. Filled out from reference TRBV14 and TRBJ2-3, the complete variable domain reads EAGVTQFPSHSVIEKGQTVTLRCDPISGHDNLYWYRRVMGKEIKFLLHFVKESKQDESGMPNNRFLAERTGGTYSTLKVQPAELEDSGVYFCASSQVLVKYFGPGTRLTVL.

This chain links TRBV27 with TRBJ1-5; a possible D gene is TRBD1 (6 bases). Germline values: CDR1 MNHEY, CDR2 SMNVEV (reference sequence). With 7 bases removed from V and 7 bases from J, the gap between germline ends came to 11 bases. This CDR3 comprises 12 residues. The CDR3 spells CASTSGGQPQHF. DNA for the CDR3: TGTGCCAGCACGTCGGGGGGCCAGCCCCAGCATTTT.

This clone was seen more than once but under ten times. The chain employs TRBV5-1 and TRBJ1-1; D gene uncertain. The CDR3 runs to 11 residues. Trimming shortened V by 5 bases and J by 3 bases, and 5 bases separated the two germline ends. Germline CDR1 reads SGHRS; CDR2 reads YFSETQ. The CDR3 loop is CASSGDTEAFF. Written as DNA, the CDR3 is TGCGCCAGCAGTGGAGACACTGAAGCTTTCTTT.

This clone has only one observation. V gene TRBV5-1 combines with J gene TRBJ2-6; the match to TRBD1 covers 8 bases. Per germline, CDR1 SGHRS and CDR2 YFSETQ. This CDR3 has 14 residues. Trimming took 0 bases from V and 15 from J; bases not matched to a gene: 8. This CDR3 is CASSLEGTGSDLTF. In DNA form, the CDR3 reads TGCGCCAGCAGCTTGGAGGGGACAGGCTCTGACCTGACTTTC.

V and J are TRBV18 and TRBJ2-2; a possible D gene is TRBD2 (5 bases). V gave up 3 bases and J gave up 8 bases, with 7 bases separating them. Germline lookup yields CDR1 KGHSH and CDR2 LQKENI. This CDR3 comprises 12 residues. Here the CDR3 reads CASSPPGGELFF. The DNA of the CDR3 is TGTGCCAGCTCACCCCCGGGGGGGGAGCTGTTTTTT.

On this clone itself: At one boundary the junction diverges from the germline segment, which might be a read error. CDR3 loop: CASSELDRGGSPLHF. DNA of the CDR3: TGTGCCAGCAGTGAACTGGACAGGGGAGGATCACCCCTCCACTTT. The gene calls are TRBV10-3 and TRBJ1-6; 9 nucleotides align to TRBD1. From germline, CDR1 is ENHRY and CDR2 SYGVKD. The CDR3 spans 15 residues.

In its sample, this clone ranks as medium-sized (0.01 to 0.1%). The chain combines TRBV6-4 with TRBJ2-3; 10 bases fit TRBD2. J lost 0 bases, V lost 5 bases, and 2 bases had no gene match. The CDR3 has 15 residues. CDR1 and CDR2 (germline): MRHNA, SNTAGT. CDR3 bases: TGTGCCAGCAGTTCGACTAGCGGGAGCACAGATACGCAGTATTTT. Protein product: CASSSTSGSTDTQYF.

This chain links TRBV6-5 with TRBJ2-7; TRBD2 matches at 10 bases. The CDR3 contains 14 residues. Trimming at V came to 1 base and at J to 7 bases, leaving 4 bases not matched to a gene. CDR1 MNHEY and CDR2 SVGAGI come from the germline V gene. The DNA for the CDR3 is TGTGCCAGCAGTTACTTGGGGACTAGCGAGGAGCAGTACTTC. Translation gives CASSYLGTSEEQYF.

The rearrangement joins TRBV6-1 to TRBJ1-1, with 7 bases identical to TRBD1. CDR1 is MNHNS, CDR2 SASEGT, per germline. Unmatched junction bases numbered 4, after V lost 1 base and J lost 5 bases. This CDR3 comprises 14 residues. The CDR3 region is CASSEGGGWTEAFF. CDR3 DNA: TGTGCCAGCAGTGAAGGAGGGGGCTGGACTGAAGCTTTCTTT.

This clone was seen only a few times. The rearrangement joins TRBV11-2 to TRBJ2-7; 9 bases match TRBD1. The CDR3 spans 13 residues. Looked up from germline, CDR1 is SGHAT and CDR2 is FQNNGV. V trimming: 4 bases; J trimming: 5 bases; junction bases outside the gene matches: 3. CDR3 coding DNA: TGTGCCAGCAGCTATGGACAGGGGAACGAGCAGTACTTC. Amino acid sequence: CASSYGQGNEQYF.

The J gene is TRBJ2-2, the V gene TRBV11-3; D may be TRBD2 (6 bases). This CDR3 is 15 amino acids long. The ends were cut back, 5 bases at V and 4 bases at J, with 14 bases in the middle. CDR1 and CDR2 (germline): SGHNT, YENEEA. Here the CDR3 reads CASSRTGVGTGELFF. In DNA form, the CDR3 reads TGTGCCAGCAGCCGAACGGGGGTCGGCACCGGGGAGCTGTTTTTT.

The chain has TRBV6-1 and TRBJ1-5; unclear D gene. Germline values: CDR1 MNHNS, CDR2 SASEGT. V was trimmed by 0 bases and J by 3 bases, leaving 3 bases between them. This CDR3 has 13 residues. The CDR3 sequence is CASSEASNQPQHF. The CDR3, as DNA: TGTGCCAGCAGTGAAGCCTCCAATCAGCCCCAGCATTTT.

Only one count was recorded for this clone. This chain joins TRBV27 and TRBJ2-1; 8 positions agree with TRBD2. The V and J ends lost 2 bases and 7 bases, in that order; junction bases with no gene match: 10. Germline loops: CDR1 MNHEY, CDR2 SMNVEV (reference sequence). The CDR3 covers 16 residues. This CDR3 reads CASSLRVAGWGNEQFF. CDR3 bases: TGTGCCAGCAGTTTAAGGGTAGCGGGGTGGGGGAATGAGCAGTTCTTC.

The chain recombines TRBV28 with TRBJ2-7, with 11 bases matching TRBD1. The J segment lost 3 bases and the V segment lost 2 bases, leaving 9 bases of the junction unmatched. Germline V gene sequence: CDR1 MDHEN, CDR2 SYDVKM. The CDR3 totals 17 residues. DNA of the CDR3: TGTGCCAGCAGTTTAGCCCTTTCGGACAGGGGGCTCTACGAGCAGTACTTC. It specifies CASSLALSDRGLYEQYF.